One and the same sample provided the 15 T cell receptor beta chains below, sequenced in a study of blood T cell repertoires in COVID-19. Assay used: immunoSEQ multiplex PCR; TCRdb lists only in-frame clones, some missing. The sample includes about 160,000 clones, about 88% of them seen just once. Sequenced input: peripheral blood. The receptors derive from a middle-aged man with acute or convalescent COVID-19.

V and J are TRBV30 and TRBJ1-2, with D hard to call. The CDR3 is 11 amino acids. Germline values: CDR1 GTSNPN, CDR2 SVGIG (reference sequence). The V and J ends lost 8 bases and 6 bases respectively, with 13 bases between them. This CDR3 is CARDIADGYTF. CDR3 sequence (DNA): TGTGCCCGAGACATCGCCGATGGCTACACCTTC.

The V call is TRBV28, the J call TRBJ2-7; TRBD1 matches 10 bases. The germline gives CDR1 MDHEN, CDR2 SYDVKM. The CDR3 is 17 amino acids. Trimming removed 6 bases from V and 7 bases from J; junction bases left unmatched: 18. Here the CDR3 DNA reads TGTGCCAGCAGCTCACCTTTGGGGGGACAGGGGTCCGGTGAGCAGTACTTC. Protein sequence: CASSSPLGGQGSGEQYF. The whole variable domain, remainder taken from reference TRBV28 and TRBJ2-7, is DVKVTQSSRYLVKRTGEKVFLECVQDMDHENMFWYRQDPGLGLRLIYFSYDVKMKEKGDIPEGYSVSREKKERFSLILESASTNQTSMYLCASSSPLGGQGSGEQYFGPGTRLTVT.

This clone was counted a single time. This chain connects TRBV19 to TRBJ2-2; 7 bases map to TRBD2. V lost 2 bases to trimming and J lost 1 base; unmatched junction nucleotides: 10. CDR1 and CDR2 from the germline V gene are LNHDA and SQIVND (reference sequence). CDR3 length equals 18 residues. The CDR3 region is CASSIRLSGTKNTGELFF. The CDR3 DNA is TGTGCCAGTAGTATACGATTGAGCGGGACGAAGAACACCGGGGAGCTGTTTTTT.

This clone showed up just a few times. DNA of the CDR3: TGTGCCAGCCGGGACTCATCCTACGAGCAGTACTTC. Amino acid sequence: CASRDSSYEQYF. The chain uses TRBV25-1 and TRBJ2-7; maybe TRBD2 (6 bases). V shed 8 bases and J shed 1 base, with 9 bases lying between them. The CDR3 has 12 residues. Per germline, CDR1 MGHDK and CDR2 SYGVNS.

This clone was seen only once. The chain recombines TRBV6-5 with TRBJ2-7; 8 bases agree with TRBD2. Germline CDR1 MNHEY, CDR2 SVGAGI. The CDR3 runs 15 residues. Trimming took 6 bases from V and 3 from J; bases not matched to a gene: 10. The CDR3 nucleotides read TGTGCCAGCAGCGCTACCGGGACTAGGAACTACGAGCAGTACTTC. Translating gives CASSATGTRNYEQYF.

CDR3 DNA: TGCGCCAGCAGCAAAAAATCCTCCGGGGAGAACGAGCAGTACTTC. Protein product: CASSKKSSGENEQYF. The gene calls are TRBV5-1 and TRBJ2-7; perhaps TRBD2 as D (5 bases). This CDR3 region has 15 residues. Germline assignment: CDR1 SGHRS and CDR2 YFSETQ. Deletions cut 4 bases from V and 5 bases from J, with 19 bases between.

The chain links TRBV25-1 to TRBJ2-3; tentatively, D is TRBD2 (7 bases). The germline V gene has CDR1 MGHDK and CDR2 SYGVNS. Trimming shortened V by 7 bases and J by 2 bases, and 16 bases separated the two germline ends. The CDR3 sequence is 15 residues long. For the CDR3, the DNA is TGTGCCAGCAAAGAAGAGGGGGGGTTCACAGATACGCAGTATTTT. It codes for CASKEEGGFTDTQYF.

Only one count was recorded for this clone. The chain joins TRBV25-1 to TRBJ1-4; D ambiguous. Germline CDR1 and CDR2: MGHDK and SYGVNS. CDR3 length: 11 residues. The V gene lost 6 bases and the J gene lost 5 bases, with 4 bases spanning the gap. CDR3 amino acids: CASRENEKLFF. The CDR3, as DNA: TGTGCCAGCAGAGAGAATGAAAAACTGTTTTTT. Full variable domain (outside the CDR3, taken from reference TRBV25-1 and TRBJ1-4): EADIYQTPRYLVIGTGKKITLECSQTMGHDKMYWYQQDPGMELHLIHYSYGVNSTEKGDLSSESTVSRIRTEHFPLTLESARPSHTSQYLCASRENEKLFFGSGTQLSVL.

This clone occurred once. V gene TRBV7-2 combines with J gene TRBJ1-2; D might be TRBD1 (6 bases). The CDR3 extends over 13 amino acids. The germline V gene has CDR1 SGHTA and CDR2 FQGNSA. Trimming cost V 5 bases and J 4 bases, with 11 bases left between them. The CDR3 DNA follows: TGTGCCAGCAGCACCACAGGGTTCTATGGCTACACCTTC. It specifies CASSTTGFYGYTF.

The V call is TRBV15, the J call TRBJ2-1, with 9 bases that match TRBD2. Germline trimming cut 0 bases from V and 7 bases from J; bases unmatched to any gene: 13. The CDR3 loop spans 18 amino acids. From germline, CDR1 is LNHNV and CDR2 YYDKDF (reference sequence). In DNA form, the CDR3 reads TGTGCCACCAGCAGAGAGCGTAACCCGGGACTAGCAGGGAATGAGCAGTTCTTC. This encodes CATSRERNPGLAGNEQFF. Drawing the rest from reference TRBV15 and TRBJ2-1, the complete variable domain is DAMVIQNPRYQVTQFGKPVTLSCSQTLNHNVMYWYQQKSSQAPKLLFHYYDKDFNNEADTPDNFQSRRPNTSFCFLDIRSPGLGDTAMYLCATSRERNPGLAGNEQFFGPGTRLTVL.

The chain joins TRBV6-5 to TRBJ2-3; D remains ambiguous. CDR3 length: 16 amino acids. Germline-derived CDR1 and CDR2 are MNHEY and SVGAGI. Trimming left V 1 base short and J 1 base short, with 12 bases between. DNA of the CDR3: TGTGCCAGCAGTTACTTGGGCCCGACCGGCACAGATACGCAGTATTTT. Translation: CASSYLGPTGTDTQYF.

The chain combines TRBV9 with TRBJ2-1; 10 bases agree with TRBD2. J was trimmed by 4 bases and V by 4 bases; bases with no gene match: 11. This CDR3 is built from 17 residues. Germline V gene data show CDR1 as SGDLS and CDR2 as YYNGEE. As DNA, the CDR3 is TGTGCCAGCAGCCCCCTCGGAGCGGGGGGGCCATACAATGAGCAGTTCTTC. Protein sequence: CASSPLGAGGPYNEQFF.

Only one count was recorded for this clone. V and J are TRBV5-1 and TRBJ2-1, with 7 bases matching TRBD1. This CDR3 is built from 14 residues. Unmatched junction bases numbered 6, after V lost 0 bases and J lost 9 bases. Germline-derived CDR1 and CDR2 are SGHRS and YFSETQ. The CDR3 sequence: CASSLGHPGGEQFF. The CDR3 DNA reads TGCGCCAGCAGCTTGGGACACCCAGGGGGTGAGCAGTTCTTC.

A single count supports this clone. The chain combines TRBV5-6 with TRBJ2-2, with D perhaps matching TRBD2 (5 bases). V lost 1 base and J 0 bases, leaving 10 bases between the germline ends. CDR3 size: 16 residues. From germline, CDR1 is SGHDT and CDR2 YYEEEE. In nucleotides, the CDR3 is TGTGCCAGCAGCTTGAGAGGGTCATCGAACACCGGGGAGCTGTTTTTT. Amino acids: CASSLRGSSNTGELFF. Based on the CDR3 plus reference TRBV5-6 and TRBJ2-2, the full variable domain is DAGVTQSPTHLIKTRGQQVTLRCSPKSGHDTVSWYQQALGQGPQFIFQYYEEEERQRGNFPDRFSGHQFPNYSSELNVNALLLGDSALYLCASSLRGSSNTGELFFGEGSRLTVL.

The chain joins TRBV24-1 to TRBJ1-2; TRBD1 aligns across 7 bases. Germline assignment: CDR1 KGHDR and CDR2 SFDVKD. Trimming cost V 2 bases and J 4 bases; bases outside gene matches: 6. This CDR3 spans 15 amino acids. CDR3 loop: CATSDSMTGSYGYTF. The CDR3 region has the DNA TGTGCCACCAGTGATTCAATGACAGGGAGCTATGGCTACACCTTC.